This T cell receptor beta chain was identified during a study of T cell responses to AZD1222 COVID-19 vaccine. This CDR3 spans 15 amino acids. Concerning this clone itself: Its antigen is still unknown.

Profiled with immunoSEQ multiplex PCR; TCRdb holds only in-frame clones, not every one. The sample lists around 130,000 clones, 91% occurring once. Findings of the study overall: Females made up more of the donors, who were largely white British, and clonal diversity may have come out too low. Variant regions that are unmutated are reportedly the target of nearly half of spike-specific TCRs. Spike-specific TCRs gained breadth and depth after people received two AZD1222 doses.

The TCR sequence derives from an adult who received the AZD1222 COVID-19 vaccine. The chain recombines TRBV21-1 with TRBJ1-1. TRBV21-1 is labeled a pseudogene. The material was peripheral blood, obtained 28 days after the second AZD1222 dose. Here the CDR3 reads CASSKRDEGWTEAFF. In DNA, the CDR3 is TGTGCCAGCAGCAAAAGAGATGAGGGATGGACTGAAGCTTTCTTT.